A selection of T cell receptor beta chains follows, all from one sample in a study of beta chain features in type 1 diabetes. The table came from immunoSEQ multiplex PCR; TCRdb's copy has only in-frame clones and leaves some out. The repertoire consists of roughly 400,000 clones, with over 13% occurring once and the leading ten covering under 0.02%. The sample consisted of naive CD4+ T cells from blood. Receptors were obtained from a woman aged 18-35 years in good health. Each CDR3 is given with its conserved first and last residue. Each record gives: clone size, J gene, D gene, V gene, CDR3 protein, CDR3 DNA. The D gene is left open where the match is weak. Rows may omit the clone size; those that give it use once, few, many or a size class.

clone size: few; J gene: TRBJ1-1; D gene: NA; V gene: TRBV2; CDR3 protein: CASSDRGLANTEAFF; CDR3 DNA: TGTGCCAGCAGTGACAGGGGATTGGCAAACACTGAAGCTTTCTTT
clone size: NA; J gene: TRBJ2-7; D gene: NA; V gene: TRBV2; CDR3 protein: CASSEIRRGKEYF; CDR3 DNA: TGTGCCAGCAGTGAGATAAGGCGGGGAAAGGAGTACTTC
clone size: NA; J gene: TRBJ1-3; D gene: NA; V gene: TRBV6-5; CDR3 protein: CASSYGASGNTIYF; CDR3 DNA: TGTGCCAGCAGTTACGGGGCTTCTGGAAACACCATATATTTT
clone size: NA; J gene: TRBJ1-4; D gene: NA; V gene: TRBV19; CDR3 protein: CASSGQHGEKLFF; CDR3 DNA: TGTGCCAGTAGTGGACAGCATGGTGAAAAACTGTTTTTT
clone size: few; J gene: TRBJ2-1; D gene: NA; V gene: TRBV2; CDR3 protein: CASGRTVSSYNEQFF; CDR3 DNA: TGTGCCAGCGGAAGGACTGTTAGCTCCTACAATGAGCAGTTCTTC
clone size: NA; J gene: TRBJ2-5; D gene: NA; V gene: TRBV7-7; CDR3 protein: CASSSGQKETQYF; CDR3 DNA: TGTGCTAGCAGCAGTGGACAGAAAGAGACCCAGTACTTC
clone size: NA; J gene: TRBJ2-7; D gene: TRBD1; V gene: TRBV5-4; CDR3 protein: CASSIMTGYEQYF; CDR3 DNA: TGTGCCAGCAGCATCATGACAGGGTACGAGCAGTACTTC
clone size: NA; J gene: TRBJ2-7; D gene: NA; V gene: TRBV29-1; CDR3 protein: CSVVTRLAPTYEQYF; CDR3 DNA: TGCAGCGTTGTTACTCGGCTAGCGCCTACCTACGAGCAGTACTTC
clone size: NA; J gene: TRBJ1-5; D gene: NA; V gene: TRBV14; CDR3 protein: CASSQAQGWAQHF; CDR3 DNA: TGTGCCAGCAGCCAAGCTCAGGGTTGGGCCCAGCATTTT
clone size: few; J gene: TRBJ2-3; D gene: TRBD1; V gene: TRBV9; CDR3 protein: CASSVGGTGSTDTQYF; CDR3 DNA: TGTGCCAGCAGCGTAGGGGGGACAGGGAGCACAGATACGCAGTATTTT
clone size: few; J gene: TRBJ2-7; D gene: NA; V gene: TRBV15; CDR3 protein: CATSRGGRGRTYEQYF; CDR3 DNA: TGTGCCACCAGCAGAGGGGGACGAGGGAGGACCTACGAGCAGTACTTC
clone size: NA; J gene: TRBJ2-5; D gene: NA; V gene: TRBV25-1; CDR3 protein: CASSGREIWETQYF; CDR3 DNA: TGTGCCAGCAGTGGACGGGAAATTTGGGAGACCCAGTACTTC
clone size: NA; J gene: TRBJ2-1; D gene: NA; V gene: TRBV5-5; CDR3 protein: CASSEYNEQFF; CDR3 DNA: TGTGCCAGCAGCGAGTACAATGAGCAGTTCTTC
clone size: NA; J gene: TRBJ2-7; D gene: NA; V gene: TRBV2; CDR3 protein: CASSEMSYEQYF; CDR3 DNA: TGTGCCAGCAGTGAAATGTCTTACGAGCAGTACTTC
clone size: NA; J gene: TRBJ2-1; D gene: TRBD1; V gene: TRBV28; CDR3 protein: CASSRGQGAYNEQFF; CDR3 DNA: TGTGCCAGCAGCAGAGGACAGGGGGCCTACAATGAGCAGTTCTTC
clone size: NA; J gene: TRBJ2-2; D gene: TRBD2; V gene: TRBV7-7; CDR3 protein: CASSRSGTGELFF; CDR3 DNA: TGTGCTAGCAGCCGTAGCGGGACTGGGGAGCTGTTTTTT
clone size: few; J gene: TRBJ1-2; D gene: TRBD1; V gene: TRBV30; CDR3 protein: CAWSRLGQGSGYTF; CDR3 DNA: TGTGCCTGGAGCCGACTCGGACAGGGCAGCGGCTACACCTTC
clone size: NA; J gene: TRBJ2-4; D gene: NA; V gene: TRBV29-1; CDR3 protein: CSVQTRLDSAIQYF; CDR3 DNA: TGCAGCGTTCAAACAAGACTAGACTCGGCCATTCAGTACTTC
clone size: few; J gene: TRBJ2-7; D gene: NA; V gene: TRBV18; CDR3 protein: CASSPPGGSYEQYF; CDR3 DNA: TGTGCCAGCTCACCCCCCGGGGGCTCCTACGAGCAGTACTTC